This TCR beta chain was sequenced during a study of CD8 T cells in Susac syndrome. Study-wide results and caveats: An acknowledgment was made by the study that its TCR sequencing and HLA analysis involved relatively few individuals.

The CDR3 extends over 15 amino acids. The ends lost 0 bases at V and 8 bases at J; junction bases unmatched: 9. The germline V gene encodes CDR1 DFQATT and CDR2 SNEGSKA (reference sequence). Random hexamers served to reverse transcribe about 0.45 to 1 ug RNA. TCRdb fed the immunoSEQ multiplex PCR reads into MiXCR, producing one record per CDR3 protein. This sample yields roughly 180,000 distinct CDR3 sequences, of which approximately 94% are seen a single time; about 0.1% belongs to the top ten. A note on this clonotype: The antigen remains undetermined.

Sequencing of TCR beta was undertaken in CD8+ and CD4+ T cells derived from blood. V usage is TRBV20-1 and J usage is TRBJ2-1; 8 bases match TRBD2. Sequencing used CD4+ T cells from PBMCs. The source is a human donor in good health. CDR3 region: CSARDTGRAKDEQFF. The CDR3 coding sequence is TGCAGTGCTAGAGATACCGGGAGGGCCAAGGATGAGCAGTTCTTC.